A single sample gave rise to the 25 T cell receptor beta chains below, sequenced in a study of shared clonotypes between healthy human individuals. Clones were sequenced by immunoSEQ multiplex PCR, and TCRdb holds only the in-frame ones, with some missing. The sample consists of around 690,000 clones, about 90% of them appearing once. The source material was memory CD8+ T cells from PBMCs. Subset here: CD45RO+ cells pooled with CCR7-negative TemRA cells. All receptors come from a man aged 18 to 30 in good health. Some clones in this sample may be carry-over from other donors' samples.

This chain uses TRBV11-1 with TRBJ2-7, with a possible D match to TRBD2 (6 bases). V shed 5 bases and J shed 2 bases, with 16 bases lying between them. This CDR3 has 15 amino acids. Germline CDR1 SGHAT, CDR2 FQDESV (reference sequence). In DNA form, the CDR3 reads TGTGCCAGCAGCCCTCTGACTAGTTGGACCTACGAGCAGTACTTC. It is translated as CASSPLTSWTYEQYF.

This sequence joins TRBV29-1 and TRBJ2-1, with 7 bases matching TRBD2. Germline V gene data show CDR1 as SQVTM and CDR2 as ANQGSEA. With 4 bases clipped from V and 3 bases from J, the junction kept 6 bases outside the gene matches. The CDR3 totals 14 residues. In DNA form, the CDR3 reads TGCAGCGTTGTTGGGGAGGGGCTCTACAATGAGCAGTTCTTC. It is translated as CSVVGEGLYNEQFF.

As concerns this clone: Given a much more abundant clone one base away, this may be a read error. The chain combines TRBV5-4 with TRBJ2-1; D call uncertain. The CDR3 sequence is 12 residues long. Germline V CDR1 and CDR2: SGHNT, YYREEE (reference sequence). Trimming took off 1 base at V and 6 bases at J, with 5 bases between the two ends. The CDR3 bases are TGTGCCAGCAGCTTGCTGGGCAATGAGCAGTTCTTC. As protein: CASSLLGNEQFF.

V and J are TRBV6-5 and TRBJ2-1; the match to TRBD2 covers 9 bases. The J segment lost 8 bases and the V segment lost 6 bases, leaving 11 bases of the junction unmatched. The CDR3 runs 15 residues. Germline values: CDR1 MNHEY, CDR2 SVGAGI. The CDR3 DNA sequence: TGTGCCAGCAGCCTTCGTCTAGCGGGACAGCATGAGCAGTTCTTC. This encodes CASSLRLAGQHEQFF.

V and J are TRBV6-5 and TRBJ1-1, with TRBD1 as a possible D gene (5 bases). V lost 7 bases to trimming and J lost 7 bases, with 7 bases between them. Looked up from germline, CDR1 is MNHEY and CDR2 is SVGAGI. This CDR3 is 10 amino acids long. CDR3 region: CASIGGEAFF. As DNA, the CDR3 is TGTGCCAGCATCGGGGGTGAAGCTTTCTTT.

The chain couples TRBV4-3 to TRBJ2-5; 10 bases are shared with TRBD1. The last part of the DNA fits TRBJ2-7 better; the J call may be wrong. Germline CDR1 and CDR2: LGHNA and YSLEER. The length of the CDR3 is 14 residues. For the CDR3, the DNA is TGCGCCAGCAGCCCCGGGACAGGGGCCTACGAGCAGTACTTC. It codes for CASSPGTGAYEQYF.

The rearrangement joins TRBV7-8 to TRBJ1-5; TRBD1 might be the D (6 bases). This CDR3 contains 15 residues. CDR1 and CDR2 from the germline V gene are SGHVS and FQNEAQ. Trimming removed 1 base from V and 3 bases from J, with 10 bases in between. In nucleotides, the CDR3 is TGTGCCAGCAGCTTAGAACAGGGCCACAATCAGCCCCAGCATTTT. It codes for CASSLEQGHNQPQHF.

This chain connects TRBV19 to TRBJ2-5; D perhaps matches TRBD2 (5 bases). The V gene lost 0 bases and the J gene lost 5 bases, with 13 bases spanning the gap. CDR1 and CDR2 (germline): LNHDA, SQIVND (reference sequence). CDR3 length equals 15 residues. The CDR3: CASSIDRAALETQYF. DNA for the CDR3: TGTGCCAGTAGTATAGATCGAGCGGCCCTCGAGACCCAGTACTTC.

This chain uses TRBV15 with TRBJ2-1; D is possibly TRBD2 (5 bases). V dropped 5 bases and J dropped 6 bases, with 23 bases sitting between them. This CDR3 region has 17 residues. Germline V gives CDR1 LNHNV, CDR2 YYDKDF (reference sequence). CDR3 protein: CATSRDVTRLGSNEQFF. CDR3 nucleotide sequence: TGTGCCACCAGCCGCGATGTCACCCGGCTGGGGAGCAATGAGCAGTTCTTC.

The V and J genes are TRBV13 and TRBJ2-7; 11 positions match TRBD2. This CDR3 is built from 17 residues. Germline loops: CDR1 PRHDT, CDR2 FYEKMQ (reference sequence). The V and J ends lost 4 bases and 1 base, in that order; junction bases with no gene match: 9. In DNA, the CDR3 is TGTGCCAGCAGCTCGGGACTAGCGGAGGTTCCGTCCTACGAGCAGTACTTC. Translating it yields CASSSGLAEVPSYEQYF.

The chain has TRBV2 and TRBJ2-6, with 7 bases matching TRBD1. The CDR3 is 17 amino acids. V was clipped by 4 bases and J by 2 bases; unmatched bases: 8. The V gene's germline CDR1 is SNHLY and CDR2 FYNNEI. Here the CDR3 reads CASSADRETAGANVLTF. In nucleotides, the CDR3 is TGTGCCAGCAGTGCTGACAGGGAGACGGCTGGGGCCAACGTCCTGACTTTC.

This chain connects TRBV19 to TRBJ2-7; D unresolved. The CDR3 runs to 13 residues. In germline, CDR1 is LNHDA, CDR2 SQIVND (reference sequence). With 8 bases removed from V and 7 bases from J, the gap between germline ends came to 18 bases. The CDR3 sequence is CASERSPKGEQYF. DNA of the CDR3: TGTGCCAGTGAAAGAAGCCCTAAAGGGGAGCAGTACTTC.

As concerns this clone: This same CDR3 is encoded by further DNA sequences in the sample. The rearrangement links TRBV5-1 to TRBJ2-7; D may be TRBD1 (6 bases). The germline CDR1 and CDR2 sequences are SGHRS and YFSETQ. CDR3 size: 12 residues. V dropped 2 bases and J dropped 6 bases, with 9 bases sitting between them. The chain's CDR3 is CASSFPQGEQYF. DNA for the CDR3: TGCGCCAGCAGCTTTCCACAGGGCGAGCAGTACTTC. The full variable domain, with the rest looked up from reference TRBV5-1 and TRBJ2-7, is KAGVTQTPRYLIKTRGQQVTLSCSPISGHRSVSWYQQTPGQGLQFLFEYFSETQRNKGNFPGRFSGRQFSNSRSEMNVSTLELGDSALYLCASSFPQGEQYFGPGTRLTVT.

V is TRBV5-1 and J is TRBJ1-1; no definite D call. Trimming cost V 1 base and J 7 bases, with 8 bases left between them. CDR1 is SGHRS and CDR2 is YFSETQ in the germline V gene. The CDR3 is made up of 12 amino acids. CDR3 loop: CASSLIANEAFF. The DNA of the CDR3 is TGCGCCAGCAGCTTGATAGCAAATGAAGCTTTCTTT.

The chain employs TRBV28 and TRBJ2-1; 14 nucleotides align to TRBD2. The CDR3 length is 18 residues. Looked up from germline, CDR1 is MDHEN and CDR2 is SYDVKM. Trimming cost V 1 base and J 14 bases; bases outside gene matches: 16. This CDR3 reads CASSLLTPGLAGDNWEFF. CDR3 DNA: TGTGCCAGCAGTTTATTGACGCCGGGACTAGCGGGAGATAATTGGGAGTTCTTC.

The genes are TRBV7-9 and TRBJ2-2; D is unclear. The CDR3 totals 15 residues. V shed 4 bases and J shed 1 base, with 10 bases lying between them. CDR1 is SEHNR and CDR2 is FQNEAQ in the germline V gene (reference sequence). Written as DNA, the CDR3 is TGTGCCAGCAGCTGGGTGTCAGGGAACACCGGGGAGCTGTTTTTT. This translates into CASSWVSGNTGELFF.

This rearrangement joins TRBV27 to TRBJ2-7; TRBD1 might be the D (7 bases). Germline V CDR1 and CDR2: MNHEY, SMNVEV (reference sequence). Trimming removed 4 bases from V and 6 bases from J, with 25 bases in between. The CDR3 runs 17 residues. The CDR3 region is CASSSRTQAGGLLEQYF. The CDR3 nucleotides are TGTGCCAGCAGTTCCCGAACCCAGGCAGGGGGGCTACTCGAGCAGTACTTC.

The chain recombines TRBV9 with TRBJ2-1, with TRBD1 identical over 9 bases. This CDR3 comprises 17 residues. Germline CDR1 and CDR2: SGDLS and YYNGEE. V dropped 4 bases and J dropped 9; count of bases not matched to a gene: 17. The CDR3 here is CASSPYGSGTGSVEQFF. In DNA form, the CDR3 reads TGTGCCAGCAGCCCCTACGGGTCTGGGACAGGGTCAGTTGAGCAGTTCTTC.

The V call is TRBV6-6, the J call TRBJ1-5; the D is unclear. V dropped 7 bases and J dropped 5 bases, with 18 bases sitting between them. CDR3 size: 15 residues. Germline CDR1 and CDR2: MNHNY and SVGAGI (reference sequence). CDR3 region: CASTHGVKSDQPQHF. DNA for the CDR3: TGTGCCAGCACCCACGGAGTAAAATCCGATCAGCCCCAGCATTTT.

This chain uses TRBV6-4 with TRBJ2-1, with D possibly matching TRBD1 (5 bases). V shed 3 bases and J shed 5 bases, with 8 bases lying between them. Germline lookup yields CDR1 MRHNA and CDR2 SNTAGT. This CDR3 has 13 amino acids. The CDR3 nucleotides read TGTGCCAGCAGTGAGGGGCCCCACAATGAGCAGTTCTTC. This sequence encodes CASSEGPHNEQFF.

This clone occurred once. The gene calls are TRBV28 and TRBJ2-2; 7 nucleotides line up with TRBD1. Trimming cost V 6 bases and J 5 bases; bases outside gene matches: 12. Germline CDR1 MDHEN, CDR2 SYDVKM. The length of the CDR3 is 16 residues. Written as DNA, the CDR3 is TGTGCCAGCAGCCTGCTCGACAGGGCGCGTACCGGGGAGCTGTTTTTT. Encoded protein: CASSLLDRARTGELFF. Variable domain in full (rest from reference TRBV28 and TRBJ2-2): DVKVTQSSRYLVKRTGEKVFLECVQDMDHENMFWYRQDPGLGLRLIYFSYDVKMKEKGDIPEGYSVSREKKERFSLILESASTNQTSMYLCASSLLDRARTGELFFGEGSRLTVL.

This chain joins TRBV7-8 and TRBJ2-7; D uncertain. Germline V gene lookup returns CDR1 SGHVS and CDR2 FQNEAQ. V dropped 1 base and J dropped 3 bases, with 10 bases sitting between them. The CDR3 contains 14 residues. CDR3 amino acids: CASSLVVGGYEQYF. The CDR3 region has the DNA TGTGCCAGCAGCTTAGTGGTGGGCGGCTACGAGCAGTACTTC.

Details on this clone: Here the CDR3 omits its conserved ending phenylalanine or tryptophan, so a read error is the likely source. The limits of the CDR3 on the DNA are not certain, so only TCRdb's listed CDR3 is given. The chain carries TRBV14 and TRBJ2-3; no check of the table's D call, TRBD2, against the DNA was made. The CDR3 is 11 residues long, ends included. The germline V gene encodes CDR1 SGHDN and CDR2 FVKESK. The CDR3 sequence is CASSRGLAALL.

The gene calls are TRBV9 and TRBJ2-5; maybe TRBD1 (5 bases). Germline CDR1 and CDR2: SGDLS and YYNGEE. This CDR3 has 15 residues. V lost 2 bases to trimming and J lost 2 bases, with 13 bases between them. CDR3 coding DNA: TGTGCCAGCAGCGTTGGACAAACCCCACAAGAGACCCAGTACTTC. Amino acid sequence: CASSVGQTPQETQYF.

The V call is TRBV27, the J call TRBJ1-1; no clear D. CDR1 and CDR2 from the germline V gene are MNHEY and SMNVEV (reference sequence). Between the trimmed V and J ends, which lost 0 bases and 0 bases, there was a span of 5 bases. The CDR3 contains 14 residues. DNA of the CDR3: TGTGCCAGCAGTTTATCAACGGTGAACACTGAAGCTTTCTTT. Its translation: CASSLSTVNTEAFF.